This record concerns one T cell receptor (beta chain) sequence. The target antigen is unknown. The sort gate was single viable CD3+CD4+CD8-CD45RO+ cells for memory CD4+ T cells. Germline values: CDR1 SGHDN, CDR2 FVKESK. The V gene lost 4 bases and the J gene lost 2 bases, with 18 bases spanning the gap. The CDR3 sequence is 16 residues long. Here immunoSEQ multiplex PCR was the method, and the copy in TCRdb shows in-frame clones only, minus some. The table has about 56,000 clones, over 70% seen once. The sample comes from a study of memory CD4+ T cells and cytomegalovirus serostatus. Looking at the study overall: Healthy Belgian adult donors included about nine CMV-positive and around 25 CMV-negative people. Points from the study as a whole: Of under 200 reported CMV TCRbeta sequences, 55 to 80 were found in memory CD4+ repertoires. Repertoires predicted CMV serostatus with median bootstrapped AUC of about 0.96.

This chain connects TRBV14 to TRBJ2-7, with D possibly matching TRBD1 (6 bases). The source of this sequence is an adult in good health and CMV-seropositive. Source material: memory CD4+ T cells from blood. CDR3 residues: CASSPWQGSLAYEQYF. The CDR3 DNA reads as TGTGCCAGCAGCCCCTGGCAGGGGAGTTTGGCCTACGAGCAGTACTTC. Based on the CDR3 plus reference TRBV14 and TRBJ2-7, the full variable domain is EAGVTQFPSHSVIEKGQTVTLRCDPISGHDNLYWYRRVMGKEIKFLLHFVKESKQDESGMPNNRFLAERTGGTYSTLKVQPAELEDSGVYFCASSPWQGSLAYEQYFGPGTRLTVT.